Listed below are T cell receptor beta chains from one sample, sequenced in a study of blood T cells in healthy people across ages. TCRdb called the 5' RACE reads again in MiXCR, with one record for every CDR3 protein. The table shows approximately 880,000 distinct CDR3 sequences, with around 49% occurring only once. The sample comprised blood. All receptors derive from a man between 25 and 39 years old in good health. Each CDR3 is given with its conserved first and last residue. The D gene is left open where the match is weak. Rows give clone size only sometimes, using once, few, many, or a class for an expanded clone.

abundance,j_gene,v_gene,d_gene,CDR3nt,CDR3aa
once,TRBJ1-1,TRBV4-3,NA,TGCGCCAGCCTCGAGACATTCATGAACACTGAAGCTTTCTTT,CASLETFMNTEAFF
few,TRBJ2-1,TRBV10-3,NA,TGTGCCATCAGTGAGTCGATAGGGGATGAGCAGTTCTTC,CAISESIGDEQFF
NA,TRBJ2-1,TRBV6-1,NA,TGTGCCAGCAGTGAAGGAAGGAGGGCGAGTGAGCAGTTCTTC,CASSEGRRASEQFF
NA,TRBJ1-6,TRBV7-9,TRBD1,TGTGCCAGCAGCTTTCCCCGTGGCGGGACAGATAATTCACCCCTCCACTTT,CASSFPRGGTDNSPLHF
many,TRBJ2-3,TRBV20-1,TRBD2,TGCAGTGCTAGAGAGACTAGCAGACACTCTAGCACAGATACGCAGTATTTT,CSARETSRHSSTDTQYF
NA,TRBJ2-7,TRBV6-5,NA,TGTGCCAGCAGTTTGGATGGGGGGACGGCCCCTAAAGAGCAGTACTTC,CASSLDGGTAPKEQYF
NA,TRBJ2-2,TRBV10-3,NA,TGTGCCATCAGAGAGACAGGCCCCGAGATGTTGTTTTTT,CAIRETGPEMLFF
NA,TRBJ2-1,TRBV7-9,NA,TGTGCCAGCAGCTTGGGGGGGGTGGCAGGGGGCGGAAATGAGCAGTTCTTC,CASSLGGVAGGGNEQFF
NA,TRBJ2-7,TRBV7-9,TRBD2,TGTGCCAGCAGCACCTCCGGGACTAGCTCCGAGCAGTACTTC,CASSTSGTSSEQYF
NA,TRBJ2-7,TRBV20-1,TRBD1,TGCAGTGCTAGGGCCGGGACAGGGTTTCTCGAGCAGTACTTC,CSARAGTGFLEQYF
NA,TRBJ2-7,TRBV6-6,NA,TGTGCCAGCACCCCCGCAGGGAGCTCCTACGAGCAGTACTTC,CASTPAGSSYEQYF
NA,TRBJ2-3,TRBV28,TRBD2,TGTGCCAGCTTGGGCCCTGGCGGGGGAACAGATACGCAGTATTTT,CASLGPGGGTDTQYF
NA,TRBJ2-7,TRBV4-2,TRBD1,TGTGCCAGCAGCCAAGGGGGACAGGGGTGGTACGAGCAGTACTTC,CASSQGGQGWYEQYF
NA,TRBJ1-2,TRBV12-3/TRBV12-4,NA,TGTGCCAGCGGAGAACTCGGACATACCTTCTATGGCTACACCTTC,CASGELGHTFYGYTF
NA,TRBJ2-3,TRBV2,TRBD2,TGTGCCAGCAGTGCAACTAGCGGGAGAGGTTTGAGAGATACGCAGTATTTT,CASSATSGRGLRDTQYF
NA,TRBJ2-1,TRBV7-3,TRBD2,TGTGCCAGCAGTTCAGGGACTAGCGGGGAAGGAAATGAGCAGTTCTTC,CASSSGTSGEGNEQFF
NA,TRBJ2-6,TRBV15,NA,TGTGCCACCAGCAGAGATCGGGTTTTAGACAACGTCCTGACTTTC,CATSRDRVLDNVLTF
NA,TRBJ1-5,TRBV18,NA,TGTGCCTGCTCACCAAGTAGCGGGGGCTTTAGCACAGATACGCAGCATTTT,CACSPSSGGFSTDTQHF
NA,TRBJ1-5,TRBV9,NA,TGTGCCAGCAGCGTAGAAGGGGGAACTAATCAGCCCCAGCATTTT,CASSVEGGTNQPQHF